This T cell receptor (beta chain) was obtained from a study of T cell repertoires in cytomegalovirus infection. On the study more broadly: Indications came from public TCR beta signatures; they pointed to CMV infection and to a matching HLA type.

Germline values: CDR1 KGHDR, CDR2 SFDVKD. J was trimmed by 5 bases and V by 2 bases; bases with no gene match: 5. There are 14 residues in the CDR3. From the reads, TCRdb called clonotypes with MiXCR, one entry per CDR3 protein. The repertoire has roughly 130,000 distinct CDR3 sequences, approximately 9.2% of them found once; the top ten carry roughly a tenth. The study's findings and limits: Clonotypes of TCR beta that were HLA-C-restricted and CMV-specific dominated the ex vivo response. Carriers of CMV and the relevant HLA type were discriminated by public TCR beta frequency.

This clonotype was detected ten times or more. Its antigen is not identified. What was sequenced was PBMCs. This chain connects TRBV24-1 to TRBJ2-7; 7 positions match TRBD2. This clonotype was obtained from a human donor in good health (CMV status not recorded). Some clones in this sample may be carry-over from other donors' samples. The CDR3, as DNA: TGTGCCACCAGTGATTCGGGACGGGGGGACGAGCAGTACTTC. Its protein product is CATSDSGRGDEQYF.